The sequence of this T cell receptor beta chain was determined in a study of blood T cell repertoires in COVID-19. Whole-study context: Both acute and convalescent COVID-19 samples were obtained from the United States, Italy and Spain. Sample material is recorded as cDNA or gDNA derived from T cells, B-cell-depleted T cells, or PBMCs.

Assay: immunoSEQ multiplex PCR; the TCRdb copy retains only in-frame clones and omits some. The sample shows 56,000 or so clones, 65% to 90% of them seen only once. J lost 5 bases, V lost 6 bases, and 5 bases had no gene match. Germline values: CDR1 MNHEY, CDR2 SVGAGI. CDR3 length: 15 residues. The receptor's source is a human donor in a cohort sampled during active COVID-19. Sequenced input: peripheral blood. V is TRBV6-5 and J is TRBJ2-1, with TRBD2 identical over 12 bases. The DNA for the CDR3 is TGTGCCAGCAGCTTACTAGCGGGGGGAAACAATGAGCAGTTCTTC. Translated: CASSLLAGGNNEQFF.